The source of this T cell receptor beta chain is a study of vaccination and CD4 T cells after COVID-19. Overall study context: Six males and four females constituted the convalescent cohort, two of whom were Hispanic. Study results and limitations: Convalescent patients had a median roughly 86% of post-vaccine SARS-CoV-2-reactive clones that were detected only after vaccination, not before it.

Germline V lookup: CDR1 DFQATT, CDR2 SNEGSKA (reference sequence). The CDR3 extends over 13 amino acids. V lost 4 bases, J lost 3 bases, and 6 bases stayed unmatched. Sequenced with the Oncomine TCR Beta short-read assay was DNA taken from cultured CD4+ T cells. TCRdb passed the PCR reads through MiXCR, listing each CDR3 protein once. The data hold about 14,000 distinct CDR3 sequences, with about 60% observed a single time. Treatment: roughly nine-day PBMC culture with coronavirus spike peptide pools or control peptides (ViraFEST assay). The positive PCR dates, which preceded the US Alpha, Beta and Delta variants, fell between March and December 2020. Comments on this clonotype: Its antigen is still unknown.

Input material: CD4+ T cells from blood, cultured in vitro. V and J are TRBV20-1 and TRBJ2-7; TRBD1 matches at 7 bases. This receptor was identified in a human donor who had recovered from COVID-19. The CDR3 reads CSATGTAIYEQYF. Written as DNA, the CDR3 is TGCAGTGCTACCGGGACAGCCATCTACGAGCAGTACTTC.